This TCR beta chain was sequenced during a study of T cells in Graves' hyperthyroidism and ophthalmopathy. This clonotype was seen ten or more times. Its antigen is undetermined. Study-wide results and caveats: Also found in blood were most expanded thyroid clonotypes above 0.001.

The CDR3 regions of TCR beta were amplified from RNA transcripts. HTBI primers were used for first-round RT-PCR of the TCR CDR3. In TCRdb, the multiplex PCR reads were re-called with MiXCR into one record per CDR3 protein. The sample lists about 420,000 distinct CDR3 sequences, 15% to 18% occurring once. Germline V lookup: CDR1 SEHNR, CDR2 FQNEAQ (reference sequence). V was shortened by 3 bases and J by 8 bases, with 13 bases between the two germline ends. This CDR3 region has 14 residues. This clonotype originated in a woman in her late teens or twenties with Graves' hyperthyroidism. J is TRBJ1-4 and V is TRBV7-9, with a tentative D call TRBD1 (5 bases). The sample consisted of blood. CDR3 region: CASSFTQGGEKLFF. CDR3 sequence (DNA): TGTGCCAGCAGCTTTACCCAGGGCGGCGAAAAACTGTTTTTT.